Here is one T cell receptor beta chain with its context. Its cognate antigen is unknown. These data originate in a study of cytomegalovirus exposure and HLA in healthy donors. Study outcomes and limitations: Among TCR beta chains, those listed as cytomegalovirus-associated numbered over 150.

The PCR made use of 60 Vbeta and 13 Jbeta primers. This table comes from immunoSEQ multiplex PCR, and its TCRdb copy is limited to in-frame clones, with some not included. The table lists 150,000 to 200,000 clones, 84% of them singletons. V gave up 6 bases and J gave up 4 bases; unmatched junction bases: 8. Per germline, CDR1 MDHEN and CDR2 SYDVKM. The CDR3 runs 15 residues. The TCR was taken from a man younger than 35 in good health and CMV-seronegative. The material sequenced was PBMCs. The V call is TRBV28, the J call TRBJ2-7; 11 nucleotides align to TRBD1. The CDR3 loop reads CASSPRTGGGYEQYF. CDR3 DNA sequence: TGTGCCAGCAGCCCTCGGACAGGGGGCGGGTACGAGCAGTACTTC.